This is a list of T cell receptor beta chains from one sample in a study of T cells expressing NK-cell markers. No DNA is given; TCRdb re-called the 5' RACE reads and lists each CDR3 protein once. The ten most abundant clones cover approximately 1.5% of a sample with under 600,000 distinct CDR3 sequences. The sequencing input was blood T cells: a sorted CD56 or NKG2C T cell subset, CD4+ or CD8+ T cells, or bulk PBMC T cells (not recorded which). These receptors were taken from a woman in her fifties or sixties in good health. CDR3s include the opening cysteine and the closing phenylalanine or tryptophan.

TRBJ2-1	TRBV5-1	CASSLESSGWDEQFF
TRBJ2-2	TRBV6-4	CAGPTRGPLTGELFF
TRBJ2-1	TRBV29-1	CSARAGVGSEQFF
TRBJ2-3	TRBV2	CASRDRGNTDTQYF
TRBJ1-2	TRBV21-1	CASSNPGRDYGYTF
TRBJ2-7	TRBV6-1	CASSEWGTRNLGQYF
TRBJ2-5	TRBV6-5	CASRVTGGRPDETQYF
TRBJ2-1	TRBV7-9	CASSRESSYNEQFF
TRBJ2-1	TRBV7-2	CASSKTRFQQFF
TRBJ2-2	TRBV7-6	CASSLSPTVAGELFF
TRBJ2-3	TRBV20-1	CSARDPGGALRGGTQYF
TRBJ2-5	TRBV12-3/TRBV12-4	CASSLHAAQETQYF
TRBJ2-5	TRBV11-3	CASSPSGKETQYF